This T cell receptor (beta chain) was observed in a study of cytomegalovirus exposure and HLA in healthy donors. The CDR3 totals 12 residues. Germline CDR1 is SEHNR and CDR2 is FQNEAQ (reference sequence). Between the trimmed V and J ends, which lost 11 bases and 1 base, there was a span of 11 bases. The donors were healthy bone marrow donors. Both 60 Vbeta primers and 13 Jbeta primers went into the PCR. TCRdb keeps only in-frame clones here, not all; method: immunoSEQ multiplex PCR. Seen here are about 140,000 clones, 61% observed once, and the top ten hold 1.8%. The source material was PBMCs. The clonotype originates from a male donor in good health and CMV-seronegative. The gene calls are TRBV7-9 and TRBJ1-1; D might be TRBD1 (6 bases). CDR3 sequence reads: CASGQTNTEAFF. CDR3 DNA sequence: TGTGCCTCCGGACAGACGAACACTGAAGCTTTCTTT.